The rows below give T cell receptor beta chains drawn from one sample of a study of T cell responses to AZD1222 COVID-19 vaccine. The method was immunoSEQ multiplex PCR; TCRdb's version includes in-frame clones alone and lacks a portion of them. The sample holds some 110,000 clones; about 93% are singletons and the top ten take roughly 5%. This material consisted of peripheral blood, taken on day 0 of AZD1222 vaccination. The receptors were sampled from an adult in good health. CDR3s include the opening cysteine and the closing phenylalanine or tryptophan. The D gene is left open where the match is weak. A clone size is listed for some rows: how often the clone was seen (once, few, many), or a class if it is expanded.

>TRBV20-1|TRBJ2-7|-|-
TGCAGTGTGGCCCTATACGAGCAGTACTTC
CSVALYEQYF
>TRBV29-1|TRBJ1-1|-|-
TGCAGCGGCGCGGATGTGGAAGCTTTCTTT
CSGADVEAFF
>TRBV5-5|TRBJ1-2|-|once
TGTGCCAGCAGCTTGAGCCTCTCCTATGGCTACACCTTC
CASSLSLSYGYTF
>TRBV2|TRBJ2-5|TRBD2|-
TGTGCCAGCACAGGGACTAGCGGGCGAAGGGGAGAGACCCAGTACTTC
CASTGTSGRRGETQYF
>TRBV5-6|TRBJ1-1|-|-
TGTGCCAGCAGCTTTGGGTTCGCTGAAGCTTTCTTT
CASSFGFAEAFF
>TRBV7-8|TRBJ2-2|TRBD1|-
TGTGCCAGCAGCACTAGGACAGGCCGGGCCGGGGAGCTGTTTTTT
CASSTRTGRAGELFF
>TRBV10-1|TRBJ2-1|-|-
TGCGCCAGCAGTGATGGCGGGAATGAGCAGTTCTTC
CASSDGGNEQFF
>TRBV4-1|TRBJ1-3|-|-
TGCGCCAGCAGCCAAGTCTCGAGTTTCTCCTCTGGAAACACCATATATTTT
CASSQVSSFSSGNTIYF
>TRBV11-2|TRBJ1-1|TRBD1|-
TGTGCCAGCAGCTCAGCAGGGGGTACGACTGAAGCTTTCTTT
CASSSAGGTTEAFF
>TRBV5-4|TRBJ1-1|-|-
TGTGCCAGCACCTTAGACAGCGAGAACACTGAAGCTTTCTTT
CASTLDSENTEAFF
>TRBV30|TRBJ2-3|-|-
TGTGCCTGGAGAGTAGTACAAGCCAGCGATACGCAGTATTTT
CAWRVVQASDTQYF
>TRBV28|TRBJ1-3|-|-
TGTGCCAGCGGTGGGGGTAGTTCTGGAAACACCATATATTTT
CASGGGSSGNTIYF
>TRBV5-1|TRBJ2-2|-|-
TGCGCCAGCAGCCCCCGTGTGGCGGGCCTGAACACCGGGGAGCTGTTTTTT
CASSPRVAGLNTGELFF
>TRBV4-2|TRBJ1-2|TRBD1|-
TGTGCCAGCAGGCCCGACAGGGGGCTCGGTGGCTACACCTTC
CASRPDRGLGGYTF
>TRBV29-1|TRBJ2-5|-|-
TGCAGCGTTGAAGAGGAGAAGGGCGTGGAAGAGACCCAGTACTTC
CSVEEEKGVEETQYF
>TRBV27|TRBJ1-2|TRBD1|once
TGTGCCAGCAGTTCCACAGGGGGCCGGGGCTACACCTTC
CASSSTGGRGYTF
>TRBV28|TRBJ1-1|-|-
TGTGCCAGCAGTGAGGGGGGCGGGTTGGACACTGAAGCTTTCTTT
CASSEGGGLDTEAFF
>TRBV13|TRBJ1-3|-|-
TGTGCCAGCAGTCACGACTCCAACTCTGGAAACACCATATATTTT
CASSHDSNSGNTIYF
>TRBV7-3|TRBJ1-3|-|-
TGTGCCAGCAGCTCCAAGTTCCCCCAAACCCGACCTGGAAACACCATATATTTT
CASSSKFPQTRPGNTIYF
>TRBV11-3|TRBJ2-3|TRBD2|-
TGTGCCAGCAGTCCTGTCGGACTAGCGGGAGGGACGCAGTATTTT
CASSPVGLAGGTQYF
>TRBV19|TRBJ2-7|TRBD1|-
TGTGCCAGTAGTATGATGGGGACAGGGGGTTACGAGCAGTACTTC
CASSMMGTGGYEQYF
>TRBV5-4|TRBJ1-1|-|-
TGTGCCAGCAGCTCTTCTCAGGTTATGAACACTGAAGCTTTCTTT
CASSSSQVMNTEAFF
>TRBV3-1/TRBV3-2|TRBJ1-1|-|-
TGTGCCAGCAGCCAGGAAGTGGGGTCCCGGCCTTTCTTT
CASSQEVGSRPFF
>TRBV6-2/TRBV6-3|TRBJ2-5|-|-
TGTGCCAGCAGTCGACTCCCTAATTATTTTGAAGAGACCCAGTACTTC
CASSRLPNYFEETQYF
>TRBV12-1|TRBJ1-4|-|-
TGTGCCAGCAGGTTGGGGGGTACTAATGAAAAACTGTTTTTT
CASRLGGTNEKLFF
>TRBV3-1/TRBV3-2|TRBJ2-1|-|-
TGTGCCAGCAGCCAAAATCCGGATCCTTCCTACAATGAGCAGTTCTTC
CASSQNPDPSYNEQFF
>TRBV14|TRBJ1-6|-|-
TGTGCCAGCAGCCTAGGGGCCAGCAATTCACCCCTCCACTTT
CASSLGASNSPLHF
>TRBV18|TRBJ2-2|-|-
TGTGCCAGCTCACTCATAGTGGGGTCCACCGGGGAGCTGTTTTTT
CASSLIVGSTGELFF
>TRBV7-9|TRBJ1-1|-|-
TGTGCCAGCAGCTTAGCGCGGGGGGAGAGCACTGAAGCTTTCTTT
CASSLARGESTEAFF
>TRBV30|TRBJ1-5|-|-
TGTGCCTGGAGTCCTGGGTCTCCGGGAAGCAATCAGCCCCAGCATTTT
CAWSPGSPGSNQPQHF
>TRBV2|TRBJ1-2|TRBD1|-
TGTGCCAGCAGCTCCCGGGACAGAGGGATTGGCTACACCTTC
CASSSRDRGIGYTF
>TRBV19|TRBJ1-5|-|-
TGTGCCAGTAGTAACGCCCGGCGGGGAGGCCGTGGCAGCAATCAGCCCCAGCATTTT
CASSNARRGGRGSNQPQHF
>TRBV20-1|TRBJ1-3|-|-
TGCAGTGCTAGTTCTAGCACCTCTGGAAACACCATATATTTT
CSASSSTSGNTIYF
>TRBV7-9|TRBJ2-1|-|-
TGTGCCAGCAGCTTAGTGCTGCGCACCTACAATGAGCAGTTCTTC
CASSLVLRTYNEQFF
>TRBV2|TRBJ2-2|TRBD1|-
TGTGCCAGCAGTGTTAACAGGGGGAACACCGGGGAGCTGTTTTTT
CASSVNRGNTGELFF
>TRBV7-3|TRBJ2-7|-|-
TGTGCCAGCAGCTTAACAGGGCCGGGGGAGCAGTACTTC
CASSLTGPGEQYF
>TRBV2|TRBJ2-5|TRBD1|-
TGTGCCAGCAGTTGGACAGGGGGGGAGACCCAGTACTTC
CASSWTGGETQYF
>TRBV19|TRBJ2-1|TRBD2|once
TGTGCCAGTAGTATGGGGGCTGCGGGAGGGTCCTACAATGAGCAGTTCTTC
CASSMGAAGGSYNEQFF
>TRBV27|TRBJ1-5|-|few
TGTGCCAGCAGTTTATCAGGGGCCACCCGCAATCAGCCCCAGCATTTT
CASSLSGATRNQPQHF
>TRBV11-3|TRBJ2-1|TRBD2|-
TGTGCCAGCAGCGGGAGCGGGAGGGCCGACAATGAGCAGTTCTTC
CASSGSGRADNEQFF
>TRBV9|TRBJ2-2|-|-
TGTGCCAGCAGCGTAACTCAGGCCGGGGAGCTGTTTTTT
CASSVTQAGELFF
>TRBV3-1/TRBV3-2|TRBJ2-3|-|-
TGTGCCAGCAGCCAAGGTACGAGCCGAGGAACAGATACGCAGTATTTT
CASSQGTSRGTDTQYF
>TRBV3-1/TRBV3-2|TRBJ2-2|-|-
TGTGCCAGCAGCCAAGTTTGGGGCACCGGGGAGCTGTTTTTT
CASSQVWGTGELFF
>TRBV4-3|TRBJ2-3|TRBD2|-
TGCGCCAGCAGCCAAGTCTGGGGGAGGGCAGATACGCAGTATTTT
CASSQVWGRADTQYF
>TRBV13|TRBJ2-7|-|-
TGTGCCAGCAGCTTAGGGCAGAAAGCCTACGAGCAGTACTTC
CASSLGQKAYEQYF
>TRBV6-1|TRBJ2-7|-|-
TGTGCCAGCAGTGAAAATTACGAGCAGTACTTC
CASSENYEQYF
>TRBV11-2|TRBJ2-3|TRBD2|-
TGTGCCAGCACCACCGGGACTAGCGGGAGGGCCTTCACAGATACGCAGTATTTT
CASTTGTSGRAFTDTQYF
>TRBV30|TRBJ2-7|-|many
TGTGCCTGGAGTTTGGGGTACGAGCAGTACTTC
CAWSLGYEQYF
>TRBV7-3|TRBJ2-2|-|-
TGTGCCAGCAGCCCAACTACAGGGCTAGGGGCCGGGGAGCTGTTTTTT
CASSPTTGLGAGELFF
>TRBV28|TRBJ1-2|-|-
TGTGCCAGCAGTCGAGATTTTAACTATGGCTACACCTTC
CASSRDFNYGYTF
>TRBV7-3|TRBJ1-1|-|-
TGTGCCAGCAGCTTAAGTGGCGAGAACACTGAAGCTTTCTTT
CASSLSGENTEAFF
>TRBV3-1/TRBV3-2|TRBJ2-3|TRBD1|-
TGTGCCAGCAGCCTGGGACAGCGCACAGATACGCAGTATTTT
CASSLGQRTDTQYF
>TRBV5-1|TRBJ2-5|-|-
TGCGCCAGCAGCCTTGGACAGTCCCAAGAGACCCAGTACTTC
CASSLGQSQETQYF
>TRBV10-3|TRBJ1-4|-|once
TGTGCCATCAGTGAGTCCCGGGAAAAACTGTTTTTT
CAISESREKLFF
>TRBV18|TRBJ2-7|TRBD1|-
TGTGCCAGCTCACCGACGGACAGGGGCCACGAGCAGTACTTC
CASSPTDRGHEQYF
>TRBV7-2|TRBJ1-1|-|-
TGTGCCAGCAGCCCCCAGGGAGTGAACACTGAAGCTTTCTTT
CASSPQGVNTEAFF
>TRBV9|TRBJ2-3|-|once
TGTGCCAGCAGCGCCCCCGAAGGGAGCACAGATACGCAGTATTTT
CASSAPEGSTDTQYF
>TRBV7-2|TRBJ1-6|-|-
TGTGCCAGCAGCCAACCGTGGGGGGCGGGGGAACGGAGTAATTCACCCCTCCACTTT
CASSQPWGAGERSNSPLHF